This TCR beta chain derives from a study of HIV-infected children after antiretroviral therapy interruption. Documented treatment: PENTA 11 planned treatment interruption arm or continuous ART arm. The TCR library was built from RNA with a 3' RACE protocol and unique molecular identifiers. TCRdb ran MiXCR on the 3' RACE reads and lists one entry per CDR3 protein. The data contain around 41,000 distinct CDR3 sequences, about 7% of them singletons. This clonotype was counted at least ten times. This TCR was recovered from a pool of human donors with HIV. The sequencing here drew on CD45RA+ CD4+ T cells from PBMCs, pooled from several time points, taken from a donor given antiretroviral therapy, either interrupted or continuous. The subset denotes: naive CD4+ CD45RA+ CD45RO- T cells.

The CDR3 is CASSRTGDSPLHF. CDR3 nucleotides: TGTGCCAGCAGTAGGACAGGGGATTCACCCCTCCACTTT. This rearrangement joins TRBV12-3 or TRBV12-4 to TRBJ1-6, with 9 positions matching TRBD1. Germline trimming cut 5 bases from V and 8 bases from J; bases unmatched to any gene: 1. The CDR3 is 13 residues long.